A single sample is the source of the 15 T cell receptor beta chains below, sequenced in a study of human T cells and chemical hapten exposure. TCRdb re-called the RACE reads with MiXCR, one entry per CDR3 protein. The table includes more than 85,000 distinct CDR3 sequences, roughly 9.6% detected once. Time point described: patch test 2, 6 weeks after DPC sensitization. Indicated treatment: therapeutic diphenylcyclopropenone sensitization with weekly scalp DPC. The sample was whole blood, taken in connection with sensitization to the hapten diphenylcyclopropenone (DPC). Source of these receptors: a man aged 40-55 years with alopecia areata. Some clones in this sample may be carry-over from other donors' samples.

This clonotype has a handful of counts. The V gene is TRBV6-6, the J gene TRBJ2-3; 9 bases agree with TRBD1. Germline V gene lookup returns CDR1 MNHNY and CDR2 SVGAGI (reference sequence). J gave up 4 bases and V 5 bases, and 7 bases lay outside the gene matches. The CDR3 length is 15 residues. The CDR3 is CASSPGQGYADTQYF. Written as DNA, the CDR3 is TGTGCCAGCAGTCCGGGACAGGGATATGCAGATACGCAGTATTTT.

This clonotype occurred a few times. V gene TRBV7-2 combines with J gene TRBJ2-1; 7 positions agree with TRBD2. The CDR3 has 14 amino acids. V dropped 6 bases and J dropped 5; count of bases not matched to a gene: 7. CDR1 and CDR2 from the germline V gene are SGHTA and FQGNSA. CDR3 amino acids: CASSRREIDNEQFF. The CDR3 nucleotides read TGTGCCAGCAGTCGGCGGGAGATCGACAATGAGCAGTTCTTC.

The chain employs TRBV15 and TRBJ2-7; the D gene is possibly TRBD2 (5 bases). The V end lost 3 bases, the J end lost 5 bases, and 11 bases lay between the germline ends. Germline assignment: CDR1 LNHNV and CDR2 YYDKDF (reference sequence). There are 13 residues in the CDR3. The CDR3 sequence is CATSRDFWNEQYF. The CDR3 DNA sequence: TGTGCCACCAGCAGGGACTTTTGGAACGAGCAGTACTTC.

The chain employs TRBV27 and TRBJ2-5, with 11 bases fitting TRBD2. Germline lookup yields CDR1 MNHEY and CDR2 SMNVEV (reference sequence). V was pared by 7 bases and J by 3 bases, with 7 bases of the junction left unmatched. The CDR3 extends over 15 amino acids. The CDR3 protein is CASKGLAAREETQYF. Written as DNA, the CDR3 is TGTGCCAGCAAGGGACTAGCGGCACGCGAAGAGACCCAGTACTTC.

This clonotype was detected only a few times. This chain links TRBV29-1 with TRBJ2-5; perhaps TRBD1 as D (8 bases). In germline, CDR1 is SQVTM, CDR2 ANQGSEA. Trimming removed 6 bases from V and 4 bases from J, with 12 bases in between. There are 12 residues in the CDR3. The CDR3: CSVHRGGETQYF. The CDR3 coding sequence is TGCAGCGTGCACAGGGGGGGAGAGACCCAGTACTTC.

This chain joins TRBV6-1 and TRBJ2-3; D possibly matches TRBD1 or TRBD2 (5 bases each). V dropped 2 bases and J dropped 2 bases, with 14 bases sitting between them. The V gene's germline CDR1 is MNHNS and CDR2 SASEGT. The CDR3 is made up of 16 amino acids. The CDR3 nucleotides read TGTGCCAGCAGTGAATTATACGGGACCTTCACAGATACGCAGTATTTT. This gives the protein CASSELYGTFTDTQYF.

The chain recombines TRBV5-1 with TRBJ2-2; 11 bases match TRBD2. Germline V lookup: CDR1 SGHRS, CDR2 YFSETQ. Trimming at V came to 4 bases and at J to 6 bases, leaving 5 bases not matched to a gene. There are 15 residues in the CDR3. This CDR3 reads CASSQLAGDPGELFF. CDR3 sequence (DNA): TGCGCCAGCAGCCAACTAGCGGGAGATCCCGGGGAGCTGTTTTTT.

The CDR3 DNA is TGCAGTGCCATGGGACTAGCTTACAATGAGCAGTTCTTC. It is translated as CSAMGLAYNEQFF. This rearrangement joins TRBV20-1 to TRBJ2-1, with 9 bases aligning to TRBD2. This CDR3 is 13 amino acids long. The V gene's germline CDR1 is DFQATT and CDR2 SNEGSKA (reference sequence). V trimming: 6 bases; J trimming: 4 bases; junction bases outside the gene matches: 4.

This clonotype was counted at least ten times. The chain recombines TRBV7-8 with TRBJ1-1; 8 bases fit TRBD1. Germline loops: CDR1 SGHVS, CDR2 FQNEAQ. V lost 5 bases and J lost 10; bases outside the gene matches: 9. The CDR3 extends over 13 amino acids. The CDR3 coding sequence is TGTGCCAGCAGCCTCCCAGGGGGCCATAGAGCTTTCTTT. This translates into CASSLPGGHRAFF.

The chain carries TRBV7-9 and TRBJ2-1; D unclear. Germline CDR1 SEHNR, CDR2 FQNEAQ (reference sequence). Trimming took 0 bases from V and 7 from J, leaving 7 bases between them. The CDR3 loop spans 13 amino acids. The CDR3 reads CASSLAQSNEQFF. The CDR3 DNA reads TGTGCCAGCAGCTTAGCGCAGTCAAATGAGCAGTTCTTC. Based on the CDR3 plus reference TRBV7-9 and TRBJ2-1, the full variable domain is DTGVSQNPRHKITKRGQNVTFRCDPISEHNRLYWYRQTLGQGPEFLTYFQNEAQLEKSRLLSDRFSAERPKGSFSTLEIQRTEQGDSAMYLCASSLAQSNEQFFGPGTRLTVL.

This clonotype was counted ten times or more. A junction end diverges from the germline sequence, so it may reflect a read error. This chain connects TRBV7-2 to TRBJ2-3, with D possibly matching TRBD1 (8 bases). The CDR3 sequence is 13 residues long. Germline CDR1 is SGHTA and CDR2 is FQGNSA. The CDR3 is CASSSQGGVPGPF. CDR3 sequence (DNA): TGTGCCAGCAGCTCACAGGGGGGGGTTCCGGGACCTTTT. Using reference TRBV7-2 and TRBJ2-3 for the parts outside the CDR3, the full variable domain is GAGVSQSPSNKVTEKGKDVELRCDPISGHTALYWYRQSLGQGLEFLIYFQGNSAPDKSGLPSDRFSAERTGGSVSTLTIQRTQQEDSAVYLCASSSQGGVPGPFGPGTRLTVL.

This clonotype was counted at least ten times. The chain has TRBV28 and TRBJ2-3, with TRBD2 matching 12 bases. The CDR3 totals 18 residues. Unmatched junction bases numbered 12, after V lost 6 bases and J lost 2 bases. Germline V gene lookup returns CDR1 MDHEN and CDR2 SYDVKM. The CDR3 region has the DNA TGTGCCAGCAGGACGTCAAAACTAGCGGGAGGCTACACAGATACGCAGTATTTT. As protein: CASRTSKLAGGYTDTQYF. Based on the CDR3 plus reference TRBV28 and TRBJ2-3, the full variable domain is DVKVTQSSRYLVKRTGEKVFLECVQDMDHENMFWYRQDPGLGLRLIYFSYDVKMKEKGDIPEGYSVSREKKERFSLILESASTNQTSMYLCASRTSKLAGGYTDTQYFGPGTRLTVL.

CDR3 in amino acids: CKCPGLSSDV. Written as DNA, the CDR3 is TGCAAATGCCCGGGACTAAGTTCTGACGTC. The V call is TRBV20-1, the J call TRBJ2-7; 7 bases agree with TRBD2. This CDR3 has 10 residues. Germline values: CDR1 DFQATT, CDR2 SNEGSKA (reference sequence).

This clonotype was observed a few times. The CDR3: CASSSQGTGRNTEAFF. The DNA for the CDR3 is TGTGCCAGCAGCTCCCAGGGTACAGGGAGGAACACTGAAGCTTTCTTT. This chain uses TRBV7-9 with TRBJ1-1; a weak D match, TRBD1 (6 bases). The germline V gene has CDR1 SEHNR and CDR2 FQNEAQ (reference sequence). This CDR3 region has 16 residues. Trimming cost V 4 bases and J 1 base, with 16 bases left between them.

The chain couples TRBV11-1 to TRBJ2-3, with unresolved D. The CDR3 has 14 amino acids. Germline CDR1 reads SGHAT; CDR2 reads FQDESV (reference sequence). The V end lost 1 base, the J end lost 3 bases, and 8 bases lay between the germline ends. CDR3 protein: CASSLVPATDTQYF. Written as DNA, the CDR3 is TGTGCCAGCAGCTTAGTTCCCGCGACAGATACGCAGTATTTT.